This section outlines one T cell receptor beta chain sequence together with its context. Produced via immunoSEQ multiplex PCR; TCRdb's table is partial and in-frame only. The sample has over 10,000 clones, 70% to 80% seen once; the top ten hold 11%. This record comes from a study of somatic mutations in cytotoxic T cells in rheumatoid arthritis. This CDR3 spans 14 amino acids. The germline CDR1 and CDR2 sequences are SNHLY and FYNNEI. Trimming took 9 bases from V and 7 from J; bases not matched to a gene: 9. This TCR derives from a woman in her forties in good health. The sequenced material came from CD8+ T cells sorted from blood. The chain has TRBV2 and TRBJ2-1; TRBD2 matches at 10 bases. The CDR3 region is CARQEREGRNEQFF. The CDR3 DNA is TGTGCCAGACAGGAGCGGGAGGGCCGGAATGAGCAGTTCTTC.